This TCR beta chain was sequenced for a study of shared clonotypes between healthy human individuals. As for the study in general: Researchers assigned three CD4 naive, three CD4 memory, two CD8 naive and one CD8 memory plate to each donor. General study results and limits: Among the subsets, naive ones generally showed larger estimated richness than memory ones.

The table lists this clone with a count of one. Its target is unknown. There are 17 residues in the CDR3. The V segment lost 6 bases and the J segment 0 bases; nucleotides outside the gene matches: 11. CDR1 and CDR2 from the germline V gene are KGHSH and LQKENI. Each cell subset's genomic DNA was divided evenly among several immunoSEQ plates. Libraries were prepared by immunoSEQ multiplex PCR; TCRdb keeps only in-frame clonotypes and omits some of them. The sample has some 680,000 clones, 55% to 85% seen once. The sequenced sample was memory CD4+ T cells sorted from blood. Subset of the sample: CD45RA-negative fraction. This TCR came from a woman aged 25-40 years in good health. The chain is built from TRBV18 and TRBJ2-7; TRBD2 matches 10 bases. CDR3 amino acids: CASSMRTSGQFSYEQYF. CDR3 DNA: TGTGCCAGCTCCATGAGGACTAGCGGACAGTTCTCCTACGAGCAGTACTTC. Variable domain in full (rest from reference TRBV18 and TRBJ2-7): NAGVMQNPRHLVRRRGQEARLRCSPMKGHSHVYWYRQLPEEGLKFMVYLQKENIIDESGMPKERFSAEFPKEGPSILRIQQVVRGDSAAYFCASSMRTSGQFSYEQYFGPGTRLTVT.